This T cell receptor (beta chain) was identified during a study of T cell responses to AZD1222 COVID-19 vaccine. A note on this clone: The antigen is undetermined.

Germline CDR1 is LNHDA and CDR2 is SQIVND (reference sequence). The CDR3 has 14 residues. The V end was cut by 3 bases, the J end by 5 bases, with 11 bases between. Whole-study results and caveats: Donors were chiefly white British, with a greater number of females, and clonal diversity was perhaps underestimated.

Some clones are missing from TCRdb's copy, which holds only in-frame ones; the method was immunoSEQ multiplex PCR. The sample has about 150,000 clones; around 95% are singletons. Sequenced here: peripheral blood, sampled on day 0 of AZD1222 vaccination. The chain is built from TRBV19 and TRBJ1-5; D is perhaps TRBD1 (5 bases). The sequence came from an adult in good health. CDR3 region: CASSITGAHQPQHF. The CDR3 bases are TGTGCCAGTAGTATCACCGGGGCTCATCAGCCCCAGCATTTT.